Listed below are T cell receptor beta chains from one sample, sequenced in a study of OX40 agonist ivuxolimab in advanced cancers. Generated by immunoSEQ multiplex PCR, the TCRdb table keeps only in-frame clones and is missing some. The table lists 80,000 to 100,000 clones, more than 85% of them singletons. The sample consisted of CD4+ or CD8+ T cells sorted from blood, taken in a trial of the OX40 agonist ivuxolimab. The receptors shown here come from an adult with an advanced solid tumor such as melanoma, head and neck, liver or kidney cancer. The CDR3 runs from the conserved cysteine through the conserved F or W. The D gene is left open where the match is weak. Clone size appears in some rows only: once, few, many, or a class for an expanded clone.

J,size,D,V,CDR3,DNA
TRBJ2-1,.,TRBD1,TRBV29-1,CSVTGTGYNEQFF,TGCAGCGTTACCGGGACAGGGTACAATGAGCAGTTCTTC
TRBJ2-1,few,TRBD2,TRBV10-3,CAISEGLAGGGQFF,TGTGCCATCAGTGAGGGACTAGCGGGAGGGGGTCAGTTCTTC
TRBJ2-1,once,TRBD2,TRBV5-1,CASIPAAGGYNEQFF,TGCGCCAGCATCCCGGCGGCGGGAGGTTACAATGAGCAGTTCTTC
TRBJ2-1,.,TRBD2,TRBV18,CASSIRGLAGSYNEQFF,TGTGCCAGCTCAATACGGGGACTAGCGGGATCCTACAATGAGCAGTTCTTC
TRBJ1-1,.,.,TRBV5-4,CASSRTGILNTEAFF,TGTGCCAGCAGCCGTACCGGGATACTGAACACTGAAGCTTTCTTT
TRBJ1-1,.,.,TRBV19,CASSINGNTEAFF,TGTGCCAGTAGTATTAACGGGAACACTGAAGCTTTCTTT
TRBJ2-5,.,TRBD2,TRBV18,CASSPPGLGETQYF,TGTGCCAGCTCACCACCCGGACTAGGAGAGACCCAGTACTTC
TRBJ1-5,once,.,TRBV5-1,CASSLAQSNQPQHF,TGCGCCAGCAGCTTGGCCCAAAGCAATCAGCCCCAGCATTTT
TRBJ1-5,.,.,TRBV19,CASSTTGGNQPQHF,TGTGCCAGTAGTACGACAGGAGGCAATCAGCCCCAGCATTTT
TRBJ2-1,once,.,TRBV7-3,CASSLGLGNEQFF,TGTGCCAGCAGCCTTGGTCTGGGGAATGAGCAGTTCTTC
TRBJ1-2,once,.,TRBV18,CASSPEPGYGYTF,TGTGCCAGCTCACCCGAGCCTGGGTATGGCTACACCTTC
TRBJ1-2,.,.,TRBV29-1,CSVESNYGYTF,TGCAGCGTTGAGTCTAACTATGGCTACACCTTC
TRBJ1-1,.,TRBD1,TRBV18,CASSVKLGDRGMNTEAFF,TGTGCCAGCTCAGTGAAGTTAGGGGACAGGGGCATGAACACTGAAGCTTTCTTT
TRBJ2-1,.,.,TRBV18,CASSQGGEAREFF,TGTGCCAGCTCACAAGGAGGGGAGGCTCGGGAGTTCTTC
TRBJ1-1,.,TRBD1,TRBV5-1,CASSLGTGATEAFF,TGCGCCAGCAGCTTGGGTACAGGGGCCACTGAAGCTTTCTTT
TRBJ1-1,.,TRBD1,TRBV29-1,CSVPGQGAYEAFF,TGCAGCGTTCCCGGACAGGGAGCCTATGAAGCTTTCTTT
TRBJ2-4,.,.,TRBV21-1,CASSRAGGNIQYF,TGTGCCAGCAGCAGGGCAGGGGGAAACATTCAGTACTTC
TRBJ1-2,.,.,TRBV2,CASMVEGVSGGYTF,TGTGCCAGCATGGTGGAGGGAGTGTCAGGCGGCTACACCTTC
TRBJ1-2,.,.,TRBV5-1,CASSPDERGYTF,TGCGCCAGCAGCCCAGACGAGCGCGGCTACACCTTC
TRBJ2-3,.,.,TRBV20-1,CSAGRGDTQYF,TGCAGTGCTGGAAGGGGAGATACGCAGTATTTT
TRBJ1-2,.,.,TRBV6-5,CASSLRAGYGYTF,TGTGCCAGCAGTCTTAGAGCGGGGTATGGCTACACCTTC
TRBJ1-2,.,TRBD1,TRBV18,CASSPPDRGGYTF,TGTGCCAGCTCACCGCCGGACAGGGGTGGCTACACCTTC
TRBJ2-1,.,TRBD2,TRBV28,CASSSGTSVYNEQFF,TGTGCCAGCAGTTCCGGGACTAGCGTTTACAATGAGCAGTTCTTC
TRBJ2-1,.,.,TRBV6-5,CASSYRRNNEQFF,TGTGCCAGCAGTTACCGGCGGAACAATGAGCAGTTCTTC
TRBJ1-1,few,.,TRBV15,CATSLYRIGTEAFF,TGTGCCACCAGCCTCTACAGGATTGGGACTGAAGCTTTCTTT
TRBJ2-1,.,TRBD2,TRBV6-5,CASRPSGRHEQFF,TGTGCCAGCAGACCGAGCGGGAGGCATGAGCAGTTCTTC
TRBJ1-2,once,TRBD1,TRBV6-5,CASSGQGQGYGYTF,TGTGCCAGCAGTGGTCAGGGACAGGGCTATGGCTACACCTTC
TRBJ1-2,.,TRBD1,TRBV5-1,CASSLETGAYGYTF,TGCGCCAGCAGCTTGGAGACAGGGGCCTATGGCTACACCTTC
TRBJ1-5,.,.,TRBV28,CASSTPGPPKPQHF,TGTGCCAGCAGCACTCCGGGCCCCCCGAAGCCCCAGCATTTT
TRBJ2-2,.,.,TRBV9,CASSVRNANTGELFF,TGTGCCAGCAGCGTACGAAACGCGAACACCGGGGAGCTGTTTTTT
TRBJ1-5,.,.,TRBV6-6,CASSQSNSGSGAQHF,TGTGCCAGCAGTCAATCGAACTCAGGGTCCGGCGCCCAGCATTTT
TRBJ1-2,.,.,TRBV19,CASSPLDLASYGYTF,TGTGCCAGTAGCCCTCTCGACCTCGCTAGTTATGGCTACACCTTC
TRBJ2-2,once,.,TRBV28,CASSVSGELFF,TGTGCCAGCAGTGTCTCCGGGGAGCTGTTTTTT
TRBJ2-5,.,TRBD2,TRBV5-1,CASSSSSGVETQYF,TGCGCCAGCAGCTCATCTAGCGGGGTAGAGACCCAGTACTTC
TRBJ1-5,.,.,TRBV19,CASSIALNQPQHF,TGTGCCAGTAGTATAGCCCTCAATCAGCCCCAGCATTTT
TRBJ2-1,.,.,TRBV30,CAWSPRTNNEQFF,TGTGCCTGGAGTCCAAGGACGAACAATGAGCAGTTCTTC
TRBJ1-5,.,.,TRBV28,CASRHPTGSNQPQHF,TGTGCCAGCAGGCATCCTACAGGGAGCAATCAGCCCCAGCATTTT
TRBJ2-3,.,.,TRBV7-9,CASSLSGHTQYF,TGTGCCAGCAGCTTGTCGGGGCATACGCAGTATTTT
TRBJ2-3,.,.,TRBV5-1,CASTMTGLGPDTQYF,TGCGCCAGCACAATGACTGGACTTGGGCCAGATACGCAGTATTTT
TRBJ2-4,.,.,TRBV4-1,CASSQVPLTVQYF,TGCGCCAGCAGCCAAGTGCCTTTGACAGTCCAGTACTTC
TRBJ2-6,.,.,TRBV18,CASSPPKQGANVLTF,TGTGCCAGCTCACCACCGAAACAGGGGGCCAACGTCCTGACTTTC
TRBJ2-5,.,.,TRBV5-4,CASSLAGDETQYF,TGTGCCAGCAGCCTAGCAGGGGACGAGACCCAGTACTTC
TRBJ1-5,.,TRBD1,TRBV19,CASSGTGVQPQHF,TGTGCCAGTAGTGGGACAGGGGTTCAGCCCCAGCATTTT
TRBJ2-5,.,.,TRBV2,CASSSGQPGERQYF,TGTGCCAGCAGCTCGGGACAGCCGGGGGAGCGCCAGTACTTC
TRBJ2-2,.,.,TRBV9,CASSVDPTGRAGELFF,TGTGCCAGCAGCGTAGATCCGACGGGTCGCGCCGGGGAGCTGTTTTTT
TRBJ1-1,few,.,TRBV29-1,CSVGANTEAFF,TGCAGCGTTGGGGCGAACACTGAAGCTTTCTTT
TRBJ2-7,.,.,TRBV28,CASSSLLAEQYF,TGTGCCAGCAGTTCTCTCCTAGCGGAGCAGTACTTC
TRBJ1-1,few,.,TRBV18,CASSRGETEAFF,TGTGCCAGCTCTCGAGGGGAGACTGAAGCTTTCTTT
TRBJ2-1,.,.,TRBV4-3,CASSQDGRANEQFF,TGCGCCAGCAGCCAAGATGGCAGGGCAAATGAGCAGTTCTTC
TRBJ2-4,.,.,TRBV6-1,CASSEALQGHRNIQYF,TGTGCCAGCAGTGAAGCGCTTCAGGGACATCGAAACATTCAGTACTTC
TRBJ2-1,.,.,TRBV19,CATMRGHNEQFF,TGTGCCACCATGAGGGGACACAATGAGCAGTTCTTC
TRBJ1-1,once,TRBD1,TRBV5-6,CASRDTTGGPMAFF,TGTGCCAGCAGGGACACGACAGGGGGCCCCATGGCTTTCTTT
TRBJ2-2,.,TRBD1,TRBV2,CASSAGQGYTGELFF,TGTGCCAGCAGCGCGGGACAGGGTTACACCGGGGAGCTGTTTTTT
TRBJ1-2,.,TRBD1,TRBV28,CASSSGGGYTF,TGTGCCAGCAGCTCAGGGGGTGGCTACACCTTC
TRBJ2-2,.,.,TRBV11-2,CASRSRPSGITNTGELFF,TGTGCCAGCAGGTCCCGACCCAGCGGAATTACGAACACCGGGGAGCTGTTTTTT